Listed here are 26 T cell receptor beta chains from one sample, sequenced in a study of PD-L1 blockade in urothelial cancer. Sequencing used immunoSEQ multiplex PCR; TCRdb keeps in-frame clones, though not all of them. This table has fewer than 95,000 clones, 65% to 85% appearing once. Described time point: pretreatment peripheral blood. The sequences come from PBMCs, collected around atezolizumab (anti-PD-L1) treatment. Receptors were obtained from a man between 60 and 75 years old with urothelial cancer.

The J gene is TRBJ1-1, the V gene TRBV18, with D unclear. Germline CDR1 is KGHSH and CDR2 is LQKENI. The CDR3 has 17 amino acids. V lost 2 bases and J lost 1, with 17 bases in between. In DNA form, the CDR3 reads TGTGCCAGCTCACCATTCGCTCTGGGCGATCGGAACACTGAAGCTTTCTTT. Protein product: CASSPFALGDRNTEAFF. The whole variable domain, remainder taken from reference TRBV18 and TRBJ1-1, is NAGVMQNPRHLVRRRGQEARLRCSPMKGHSHVYWYRQLPEEGLKFMVYLQKENIIDESGMPKERFSAEFPKEGPSILRIQQVVRGDSAAYFCASSPFALGDRNTEAFFGQGTRLTVV.

The genes are TRBV19 and TRBJ1-4; 7 bases align to TRBD1. Germline CDR1 LNHDA, CDR2 SQIVND (reference sequence). The CDR3 runs to 15 residues. V lost 4 bases to trimming and J lost 5 bases; unmatched junction nucleotides: 7. CDR3 protein: CASSRADRENEKLFF. DNA of the CDR3: TGTGCCAGTAGTAGGGCCGACAGGGAAAATGAAAAACTGTTTTTT.

The chain joins TRBV5-1 to TRBJ2-3; D may be TRBD1 (6 bases). Trimming took off 4 bases at V and 10 bases at J, with 19 bases between the two ends. The CDR3 loop spans 14 amino acids. Per the germline V gene, CDR1 is SGHRS and CDR2 is YFSETQ. The DNA for the CDR3 is TGCGCCAGCAGCGACGATACACAGGGCAAGGCGCAGTATTTT. It yields the protein CASSDDTQGKAQYF.

This sequence joins TRBV11-2 and TRBJ1-1; D may be TRBD1 (6 bases). Germline V CDR1 and CDR2: SGHAT, FQNNGV. This CDR3 has 16 amino acids. V dropped 1 base and J dropped 0 bases, with 12 bases sitting between them. The CDR3 reads CASSLVSGVMNTEAFF. CDR3 sequence (DNA): TGTGCCAGCAGCTTAGTATCAGGGGTCATGAACACTGAAGCTTTCTTT. Combining the CDR3 with reference TRBV11-2 and TRBJ1-1 gives the whole variable domain EAGVAQSPRYKIIEKRQSVAFWCNPISGHATLYWYQQILGQGPKLLIQFQNNGVVDDSQLPKDRFSAERLKGVDSTLKIQPAKLEDSAVYLCASSLVSGVMNTEAFFGQGTRLTVV.

The chain links TRBV6-5 to TRBJ2-5, with D perhaps matching TRBD2 (5 bases). Germline V gene sequence: CDR1 MNHEY, CDR2 SVGAGI. The CDR3 sequence is 13 residues long. The germline V and J ends were trimmed by 2 bases and 5 bases, with 9 bases remaining between them. The CDR3 region is CASSYTRAETQYF. Here the CDR3 DNA reads TGTGCCAGCAGTTACACGAGGGCGGAGACCCAGTACTTC.

This chain connects TRBV11-3 to TRBJ2-2; TRBD2 matches 8 bases. Germline CDR1 is SGHNT and CDR2 is YENEEA. V dropped 7 bases and J dropped 4; count of bases not matched to a gene: 5. The CDR3 spans 14 residues. CDR3 protein: CASTDGGATGELFF. The CDR3 DNA reads TGTGCCAGCACTGACGGGGGGGCCACCGGGGAGCTGTTTTTT.

The chain couples TRBV4-2 to TRBJ2-7, with TRBD1 matching over 9 bases. The CDR3 has 16 residues. In germline, CDR1 is LGHNA, CDR2 YNFKEQ. V lost 1 base and J lost 6; bases outside the gene matches: 10. CDR3 coding DNA: TGTGCCAGCAGCCAAGGGAATCCGGGACAGGGCGCCGAGCAGTACTTC. Its protein product is CASSQGNPGQGAEQYF.

The chain carries TRBV11-2 and TRBJ2-6, with 7 bases matching TRBD2. Per germline, CDR1 SGHAT and CDR2 FQNNGV. This CDR3 has 16 amino acids. V trimming: 4 bases; J trimming: 2 bases; junction bases outside the gene matches: 5. The CDR3 protein is CASSSLSGTGANVLTF. CDR3 in DNA: TGTGCCAGCAGCTCCTTGAGCGGGACTGGGGCCAACGTCCTGACTTTC.

The genes are TRBV10-3 and TRBJ2-1, with 9 bases identical to TRBD2. The CDR3 length is 16 residues. Unmatched junction bases numbered 7, after V lost 3 bases and J lost 4 bases. CDR1 is ENHRY and CDR2 is SYGVKD in the germline V gene. This CDR3 reads CAISEGLAGSYNEQFF. DNA of the CDR3: TGTGCCATCAGTGAAGGGCTAGCGGGGAGTTACAATGAGCAGTTCTTC.

The rearrangement links TRBV4-1 to TRBJ1-1, with a tentative D call TRBD1 (6 bases). Trimming stripped 3 bases from V and 3 bases from J, with 11 bases between. This CDR3 spans 14 amino acids. Germline V gives CDR1 MGHRA, CDR2 YSYEKL. CDR3 loop: CASSQYRVYTEAFF. DNA of the CDR3: TGCGCCAGCAGCCAGTACAGGGTTTACACTGAAGCTTTCTTT.

This sequence joins TRBV11-2 and TRBJ2-5; the D gene is possibly TRBD2 (6 bases). V was clipped by 6 bases and J by 3 bases, with 14 bases between them. Germline V gives CDR1 SGHAT, CDR2 FQNNGV. CDR3 length: 14 amino acids. The CDR3 reads CASRKDRGEETQYF. For the CDR3, the DNA is TGTGCCAGCAGAAAGGACCGCGGGGAAGAGACCCAGTACTTC.

The gene calls are TRBV4-3 and TRBJ2-7, with D uncertain. V dropped 0 bases and J dropped 0 bases, with 6 bases sitting between them. Germline loops: CDR1 LGHNA, CDR2 YSLEER. The CDR3 covers 14 residues. CDR3 nucleotides: TGCGCCAGCAGCCAAGATACTGCCTCCTACGAGCAGTACTTC. This codes for CASSQDTASYEQYF.

V and J are TRBV5-5 and TRBJ1-1; tentatively, D is TRBD1 (5 bases). CDR3 size: 12 residues. Germline-derived CDR1 and CDR2 are SGHKS and YYEKEE (reference sequence). V gave up 2 bases and J gave up 3 bases, with 5 bases separating them. The CDR3 DNA is TGTGCCAGCAGCTTAGGGGACACTGAAGCTTTCTTT. Translating gives CASSLGDTEAFF.

The chain uses TRBV6-6 and TRBJ1-2; 7 positions agree with TRBD1. The V gene's germline CDR1 is MNHNY and CDR2 SVGAGI (reference sequence). The CDR3 extends over 11 amino acids. V gave up 6 bases and J gave up 5 bases; unmatched junction bases: 0. The DNA of the CDR3 is TGTGCCAGCAGGGGACAGTATGGCTACACCTTC. This encodes CASRGQYGYTF.

J is TRBJ2-2 and V is TRBV28; TRBD2 might be the D (6 bases). This CDR3 is built from 14 residues. The V gene's germline CDR1 is MDHEN and CDR2 SYDVKM. The V end lost 5 bases, the J end lost 4 bases, and 11 bases lay between the germline ends. The CDR3 DNA sequence: TGTGCCAGCAGTCTGGGACTCAGCACCGGGGAGCTGTTTTTT. This sequence encodes CASSLGLSTGELFF.

This rearrangement joins TRBV6-6 to TRBJ2-5; TRBD1 is a possible D gene (6 bases). The germline gives CDR1 MNHNY, CDR2 SVGAGI (reference sequence). This CDR3 comprises 14 residues. The germline V and J ends were trimmed by 4 bases and 2 bases, with 11 bases remaining between them. CDR3 DNA: TGTGCCAGCAGTTCGGGACACGAACAAGAGACCCAGTACTTC. Its protein is CASSSGHEQETQYF.

The chain recombines TRBV6-1 with TRBJ1-2; D may be TRBD1 (5 bases). The CDR3 has 16 amino acids. Germline-derived CDR1 and CDR2 are MNHNS and SASEGT. Trimming took off 3 bases at V and 1 base at J, with 15 bases between the two ends. As DNA, the CDR3 is TGTGCCAGCAGTGATTCGAGCGTCGGGGGTAACTATGGCTACACCTTC. The encoded protein is CASSDSSVGGNYGYTF.

The gene calls are TRBV10-3 and TRBJ1-2, with D possibly TRBD1 on 5 matching bases. The CDR3 loop spans 11 amino acids. V lost 5 bases and J 9 bases, leaving 10 bases between the germline ends. Germline V gives CDR1 ENHRY, CDR2 SYGVKD. This CDR3 reads CAISYGGSYTF. The CDR3 DNA is TGTGCCATCAGTTATGGGGGGAGCTACACCTTC.

The genes are TRBV2 and TRBJ2-7, with TRBD2 matching over 7 bases. V lost 0 bases to trimming and J lost 5 bases; unmatched junction nucleotides: 13. This CDR3 spans 17 amino acids. Germline V CDR1 and CDR2: SNHLY, FYNNEI. The CDR3 region is CASSEALRGDRLHEQYF. CDR3 bases: TGTGCCAGCAGTGAAGCGCTTCGGGGGGATCGTCTCCACGAGCAGTACTTC.

This clone appeared once. The chain recombines TRBV11-2 with TRBJ2-2; 11 nucleotides align to TRBD2. Unmatched junction bases numbered 3, after V lost 1 base and J lost 5 bases. This CDR3 has 16 residues. The germline CDR1 and CDR2 sequences are SGHAT and FQNNGV. The CDR3 loop reads CASSLGLAGRTGELFF. The CDR3, as DNA: TGTGCCAGCAGCTTAGGACTAGCGGGGAGGACCGGGGAGCTGTTTTTT.

This clone has only one observation. This sequence joins TRBV29-1 and TRBJ2-7, with D unclear. This CDR3 comprises 10 residues. Germline loops: CDR1 SQVTM, CDR2 ANQGSEA. V dropped 4 bases and J dropped 5 bases, with 6 bases sitting between them. The CDR3 nucleotides are TGCAGCGTTGGTAGTCACGAGCAGTACTTC. Protein sequence: CSVGSHEQYF.

The chain couples TRBV7-3 to TRBJ2-2; D might be TRBD2 (6 bases). Germline loops: CDR1 SGHTA, CDR2 FQGTGA. There are 17 residues in the CDR3. The V end lost 0 bases, the J end lost 2 bases, and 13 bases lay between the germline ends. CDR3 in amino acids: CASSLTWAGQNTGELFF. Here the CDR3 DNA reads TGTGCCAGCAGCTTAACGTGGGCGGGGCAAAACACCGGGGAGCTGTTTTTT.

This clone was counted once. CDR3 coding DNA: TGCGCCAGCAGCTTAGAAGGACTAGCGGCCTCCGGAGAGACCCAGTACTTC. Amino acid sequence: CASSLEGLAASGETQYF. This chain uses TRBV5-1 with TRBJ2-5, with 10 bases that match TRBD2. The CDR3 contains 17 residues. J was trimmed by 4 bases and V by 2 bases; bases with no gene match: 11. CDR1 and CDR2 (germline): SGHRS, YFSETQ.

The chain is built from TRBV6-5 and TRBJ2-3; no clear D gene. The CDR3 contains 12 residues. V shed 6 bases and J shed 2 bases, with 6 bases lying between them. Looked up from germline, CDR1 is MNHEY and CDR2 is SVGAGI. The CDR3 sequence is CASRSFTDTQYF. The CDR3 DNA sequence: TGTGCCAGCAGGTCCTTCACAGATACGCAGTATTTT.

The J gene is TRBJ2-3, the V gene TRBV5-1; a possible D gene is TRBD1 (6 bases). The ends were cut back, 3 bases at V and 3 bases at J, with 14 bases in the middle. CDR3 length: 15 amino acids. Germline CDR1 reads SGHRS; CDR2 reads YFSETQ. The CDR3: CASSWRTEQTDTQYF. The CDR3 bases are TGCGCCAGCAGCTGGAGGACAGAACAAACAGATACGCAGTATTTT.

J is TRBJ2-3 and V is TRBV7-2; 7 nucleotides align to TRBD2. Germline CDR1 SGHTA, CDR2 FQGNSA. Unmatched junction bases numbered 3, after V lost 5 bases and J lost 1 base. This CDR3 region has 14 residues. The CDR3 DNA reads TGTGCCAGCAGCGCCACTAGCGGCACAGATACGCAGTATTTT. Translating it yields CASSATSGTDTQYF.